This T cell receptor beta chain was retrieved from a study of blood T cell repertoires in COVID-19. Study-level information: Sites across the United States, Italy and Spain contributed samples from acute and convalescent COVID-19.

Under the authors' procedure: Using reference gene primer amplification, nucleated cell counts were estimated. Generated by immunoSEQ multiplex PCR, the TCRdb table keeps only in-frame clones and is missing some. V, J and clone size reflect that table, while D and trimming were determined from the DNA. The sample carries some 290,000 clones, under 95% recorded once. The CDR3 is made up of 14 amino acids. The germline V and J ends were trimmed by 5 bases and 4 bases, with 14 bases remaining between them. The germline V gene encodes CDR1 SGHAT and CDR2 FQNNGV. Recruitment covered about two dozen US areas and drew participants whose ages spanned roughly 18 to 89 years. Clinical history reported by participants formed the basis on which cohorts were assigned.

This clonotype was sampled from a woman in her 40s with acute COVID-19. Sequences were obtained from PBMCs or T cells enriched from blood (not recorded which). The chain combines TRBV11-2 with TRBJ2-5; TRBD2 is a possible D gene (5 bases). The CDR3 DNA reads TGTGCCAGCAGCCCCCGGTCACGGGGAGAGACCCAGTACTTC. It encodes CASSPRSRGETQYF.